This T cell receptor beta chain appears in the sequencing data of a study of blood T cells in healthy people across ages. Germline V CDR1 and CDR2: SNHLY, FYNNEI. The CDR3 runs to 17 residues. Researchers collected roughly 9.8 milliliters of peripheral blood from every single donor. Next came a second PCR, run for about 7 to 12 cycles, which used a sample-barcoded 5' primer along with a J-beta primer mix. TCRdb reprocessed the 5' RACE reads via MiXCR and lists one record per CDR3 protein. The sample shows about 800,000 distinct CDR3 sequences, roughly 25% of them seen only once. In addition, the sample was reused for a study of T cells of mothers and their children. That report notes: A handful of children and their three healthy Caucasian mothers were the donors.

The clonotype was recovered from a boy younger than 18 in good health. The chain couples TRBV2 to TRBJ2-5; 10 bases agree with TRBD1. The J call is doubtful: the DNA matches TRBJ2-1 better. Sequencing was done on a sample of blood. The CDR3: CASSKDRGDRFDNEQFF. The CDR3 DNA reads TGTGCCAGCAGTAAGGACAGGGGGGACCGGTTCGACAATGAGCAGTTCTTC.